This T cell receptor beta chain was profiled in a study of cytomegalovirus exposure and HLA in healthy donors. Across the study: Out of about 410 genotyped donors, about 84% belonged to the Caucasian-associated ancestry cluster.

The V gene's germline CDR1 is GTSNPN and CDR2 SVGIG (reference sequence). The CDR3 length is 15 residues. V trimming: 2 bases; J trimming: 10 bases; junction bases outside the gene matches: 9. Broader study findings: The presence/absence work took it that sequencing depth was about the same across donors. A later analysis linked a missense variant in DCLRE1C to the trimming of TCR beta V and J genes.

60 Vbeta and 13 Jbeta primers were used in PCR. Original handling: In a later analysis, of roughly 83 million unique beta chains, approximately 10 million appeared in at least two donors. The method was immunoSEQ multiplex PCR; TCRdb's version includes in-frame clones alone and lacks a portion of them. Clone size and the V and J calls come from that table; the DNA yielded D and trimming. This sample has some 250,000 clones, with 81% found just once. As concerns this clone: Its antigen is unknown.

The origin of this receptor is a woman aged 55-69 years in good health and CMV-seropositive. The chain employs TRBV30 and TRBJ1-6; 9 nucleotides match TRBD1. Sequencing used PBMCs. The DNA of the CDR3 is TGTGCCTGGAGTATAACCGGGACAGGGTACTCACCCCTCCACTTT. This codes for CAWSITGTGYSPLHF.